The 32 T cell receptor beta chains given below trace back to one sample, sequenced in a study of blood T cell repertoires in COVID-19. Sequencing was performed with immunoSEQ multiplex PCR; in TCRdb, only in-frame clones are kept and a portion is missing. Of around 130,000 clones in the sample, 80% to 85% were seen once. The sequenced sample was peripheral blood. The receptors shown here come from a man aged 55 to 70 with acute or convalescent COVID-19.

The sample holds one count of this clone. This chain uses TRBV7-3 with TRBJ2-3, with 9 bases fitting TRBD2. From germline, CDR1 is SGHTA and CDR2 FQGTGA. The J segment lost 2 bases and the V segment lost 5 bases, leaving 5 bases of the junction unmatched. The CDR3 length is 15 residues. The chain's CDR3 is CASSVAGDPTDTQYF. The DNA of the CDR3 is TGTGCCAGCAGCGTAGCGGGAGATCCCACAGATACGCAGTATTTT. The whole variable domain, remainder taken from reference TRBV7-3 and TRBJ2-3, is GAGVSQTPSNKVTEKGKYVELRCDPISGHTALYWYRQSLGQGPEFLIYFQGTGAADDSGLPNDRFFAVRPEGSVSTLKIQRTERGDSAVYLCASSVAGDPTDTQYFGPGTRLTVL.

This clone was counted once. The genes are TRBV2 and TRBJ1-6, with 8 nucleotides matching TRBD1. V gave up 6 bases and J gave up 10 bases; unmatched junction bases: 8. Germline CDR1 and CDR2: SNHLY and FYNNEI. This CDR3 has 14 residues. The DNA of the CDR3 is TGTGCCAGCAGCCAGACAGGGGAGGGATCACCCCTCCACTTT. This codes for CASSQTGEGSPLHF.

V is TRBV2 and J is TRBJ1-2, with TRBD1 as a possible D gene (6 bases). Trimming removed 4 bases from V and 3 bases from J, with 9 bases in between. The CDR3 has 13 residues. Germline assignment: CDR1 SNHLY and CDR2 FYNNEI. For the CDR3, the DNA is TGTGCCAGCAGTGTGAACAGGGACTATGGCTACACCTTC. It specifies CASSVNRDYGYTF.

This clone has just a few counts. The V and J genes are TRBV3-1 (or the pseudogene TRBV3-2) and TRBJ2-5; a possible D gene is TRBD1 (5 bases). The length of the CDR3 is 14 residues. V was clipped by 0 bases and J by 4 bases, with 9 bases between them. Looked up from germline, CDR1 is LGHDT and CDR2 is YNNKEL (reference sequence). The CDR3 DNA is TGTGCCAGCAGCCAAGATTCTAGGGGAGAGACCCAGTACTTC. Translation: CASSQDSRGETQYF.

This chain uses TRBV30 with TRBJ2-3, with 16 bases that match TRBD2. The CDR3 loop spans 17 amino acids. Germline V gives CDR1 GTSNPN, CDR2 SVGIG (reference sequence). J gave up 5 bases and V 3 bases, and 8 bases lay outside the gene matches. CDR3 in DNA: TGTGCCTGGAGCCGCGGGACTAGCGGGGGGGCGGGAGATACGCAGTATTTT. As protein: CAWSRGTSGGAGDTQYF.

This sequence joins TRBV6-5 and TRBJ1-2; D is ambiguous. The CDR3 is 12 amino acids. V dropped 6 bases and J dropped 4 bases, with 9 bases sitting between them. In germline, CDR1 is MNHEY, CDR2 SVGAGI. This chain's CDR3 is CASSSAGYGYTF. CDR3 bases: TGTGCCAGCAGCTCAGCAGGCTATGGCTACACCTTC.

V gene TRBV12-3 or TRBV12-4 combines with J gene TRBJ2-3, with D possibly TRBD2 on 5 matching bases. With 5 bases removed from V and 6 bases from J, the gap between germline ends came to 9 bases. This CDR3 contains 12 residues. In DNA form, the CDR3 reads TGTGCCAGCAGTAAGTGGGAGGATACGCAGTATTTT. It yields the protein CASSKWEDTQYF.

The chain combines TRBV5-4 with TRBJ2-3; D possibly corresponds to TRBD1 (6 bases). Deletions cut 0 bases from V and 5 bases from J, with 10 bases between. Germline V gene lookup returns CDR1 SGHNT and CDR2 YYREEE (reference sequence). The CDR3 runs to 14 residues. This chain's CDR3 is CASSLGGQLDTQYF. The CDR3 nucleotides read TGTGCCAGCAGCTTGGGGGGGCAGCTAGATACGCAGTATTTT.

This rearrangement joins TRBV28 to TRBJ1-3; TRBD1 is a possible D gene (5 bases). Germline-derived CDR1 and CDR2 are MDHEN and SYDVKM. V lost 2 bases to trimming and J lost 0 bases, with 8 bases between them. This CDR3 contains 15 residues. The CDR3 loop reads CASSLGGNSGNTIYF. Here the CDR3 DNA reads TGTGCCAGCAGTTTAGGGGGGAACTCTGGAAACACCATATATTTT.

The CDR3 reads CSVEQVNYGYTF. The CDR3 DNA reads TGCAGCGTTGAGCAGGTTAACTATGGCTACACCTTC. The rearrangement joins TRBV29-1 to TRBJ1-2; D not certain. The germline V gene encodes CDR1 SQVTM and CDR2 ANQGSEA. With 3 bases removed from V and 1 base from J, the gap between germline ends came to 6 bases. The CDR3 spans 12 residues.

V is TRBV27 and J is TRBJ2-2; D is perhaps TRBD2 (6 bases). Looked up from germline, CDR1 is MNHEY and CDR2 is SMNVEV (reference sequence). CDR3 length equals 14 residues. V lost 7 bases to trimming and J lost 6 bases, with 15 bases between them. The CDR3 coding sequence is TGTGCCAGCACCCTGGAGGGAGTCCCCGGGGAGCTGTTTTTT. Its translation: CASTLEGVPGELFF.

The chain employs TRBV5-1 and TRBJ2-1, with 14 nucleotides matching TRBD2. The V gene's germline CDR1 is SGHRS and CDR2 YFSETQ. There are 18 residues in the CDR3. The ends lost 2 bases at V and 6 bases at J; junction bases unmatched: 10. In DNA form, the CDR3 reads TGCGCCAGCAGCTTAAAGACTAGCGGGGGGGCCGCCCTCAATGAGCAGTTCTTC. This codes for CASSLKTSGGAALNEQFF.

This clone was observed a handful of times. The J gene is TRBJ2-7, the V gene TRBV12-3 or TRBV12-4; weak D call: TRBD2 (6 bases). Trimming pared 3 bases from V and 6 bases from J, leaving 12 bases between. This CDR3 is built from 13 residues. CDR3 in amino acids: CASSLPPGVEQYF. Here the CDR3 DNA reads TGTGCCAGCAGTTTGCCACCGGGAGTCGAGCAGTACTTC.

The chain carries TRBV5-4 and TRBJ2-1; D remains ambiguous. This CDR3 spans 13 amino acids. Trimming shortened V by 0 bases and J by 8 bases, and 9 bases separated the two germline ends. CDR1 and CDR2 (germline): SGHNT, YYREEE (reference sequence). The CDR3 region has the DNA TGTGCCAGCAGCTTGGTACTGAATGATGAGCAGTTCTTC. Translating it yields CASSLVLNDEQFF.

The chain links TRBV9 to TRBJ2-1, with 13 bases aligning to TRBD2. The CDR3 totals 18 residues. Germline V gene data show CDR1 as SGDLS and CDR2 as YYNGEE. J was trimmed by 3 bases and V by 4 bases; bases with no gene match: 10. The CDR3 loop reads CASSPRTSGRVGYNEQFF. The CDR3 coding sequence is TGTGCCAGCAGCCCCCGGACTAGCGGGAGAGTAGGCTACAATGAGCAGTTCTTC.

V gene TRBV21-1 combines with J gene TRBJ2-7; the table calls TRBD2, which could not be checked here. TRBV21-1 is a known pseudogene. There are 15 residues in the CDR3. Here the CDR3 reads CASSKEVAGVYEQYF. In DNA, the CDR3 is TGTGCCAGCAGCAAAGAGGTTGCGGGTGTCTACGAGCAGTACTTC.

V is TRBV24-1 and J is TRBJ2-7; TRBD1 agrees at 10 bases. The CDR3 totals 15 residues. Germline CDR1 is KGHDR and CDR2 is SFDVKD. Unmatched junction bases numbered 5, after V lost 4 bases and J lost 3 bases. The CDR3 region is CATSDPRTGGYEQYF. CDR3 in DNA: TGTGCCACCAGTGACCCTAGGACAGGGGGCTACGAGCAGTACTTC.

The rearrangement uses TRBV5-1 and TRBJ2-3, with 11 bases fitting TRBD2. The CDR3 sequence is 16 residues long. V trimming: 2 bases; J trimming: 2 bases; junction bases outside the gene matches: 4. Germline V CDR1 and CDR2: SGHRS, YFSETQ. The CDR3 DNA reads as TGCGCCAGCAGCTTCTTGGGACTAGCGGCCACAGATACGCAGTATTTT. Its translation: CASSFLGLAATDTQYF.

The CDR3 spells CASSQDLAAEQFF. The CDR3 DNA sequence: TGTGCCAGCAGCCAAGATTTGGCGGCTGAGCAGTTCTTC. This chain connects TRBV3-1 (or the pseudogene TRBV3-2) to TRBJ2-1; D remains unclear. V lost 0 bases, J lost 9 bases, and 9 bases lay in between. Germline CDR1 reads LGHDT; CDR2 reads YNNKEL (reference sequence). The CDR3 length is 13 residues.

This sequence joins TRBV15 and TRBJ1-4; D uncertain. CDR3 length equals 15 residues. Germline V gives CDR1 LNHNV, CDR2 YYDKDF (reference sequence). Trimming took 5 bases from V and 5 from J, leaving 15 bases between them. CDR3 loop: CATSEGTGRNEKLFF. The CDR3 nucleotides read TGTGCCACCAGCGAAGGTACGGGTCGGAATGAAAAACTGTTTTTT.

The rearrangement links TRBV11-3 to TRBJ1-6; D may be TRBD1 (5 bases). Germline V gene lookup returns CDR1 SGHNT and CDR2 YENEEA. This CDR3 contains 13 residues. Trimming stripped 1 base from V and 10 bases from J, with 8 bases between. The CDR3 loop is CASSLGGQSPLHF. The CDR3 DNA reads TGTGCCAGCAGCTTAGGGGGCCAGTCACCCCTCCACTTT. The full variable domain, completed using reference TRBV11-3 and TRBJ1-6, is EAGVVQSPRYKIIEKKQPVAFWCNPISGHNTLYWYLQNLGQGPELLIRYENEEAVDDSQLPKDRFSAERLKGVDSTLKIQPAELGDSAVYLCASSLGGQSPLHFGNGTRLTVT.

In DNA form, the CDR3 reads TGTGCCAGCAGACAGAGACAAACTGCTGAAGCTTTCTTT. It encodes CASRQRQTAEAFF. This rearrangement joins TRBV6-5 to TRBJ1-1; D gene unclear. Germline V gene lookup returns CDR1 MNHEY and CDR2 SVGAGI. Trimming cost V 6 bases and J 6 bases, with 14 bases left between them. The CDR3 has 13 amino acids.

To note about this clone: This sample includes further DNA sequences coding for the same CDR3. This chain uses TRBV7-2 with TRBJ2-2; 12 nucleotides match TRBD2. CDR1 and CDR2 (germline): SGHTA, FQGNSA. The trim removed 4 bases at V and 3 bases at J, leaving 6 bases unmatched. The CDR3 has 17 residues. As DNA, the CDR3 is TGTGCCAGCAGCTCGCTAGCGGGAGGGCCGGACACCGGGGAGCTGTTTTTT. Translation gives CASSSLAGGPDTGELFF.

The rearrangement links TRBV27 to TRBJ2-7, with D unclear. Deletions cut 5 bases from V and 2 bases from J, with 10 bases between. The CDR3 consists of 13 residues. Per the germline V gene, CDR1 is MNHEY and CDR2 is SMNVEV (reference sequence). The CDR3 nucleotides read TGTGCCAGCAGTCTAAGAACGACCTACGAGCAGTACTTC. As protein: CASSLRTTYEQYF.

This rearrangement joins TRBV5-1 to TRBJ1-1; TRBD1 agrees at 11 bases. The trim removed 4 bases at V and 4 bases at J, leaving 6 bases unmatched. Germline V gene data show CDR1 as SGHRS and CDR2 as YFSETQ. CDR3 length: 15 residues. The CDR3 sequence: CASSTSGTGGTEAFF. Here the CDR3 DNA reads TGCGCCAGCAGCACTTCCGGGACAGGGGGCACTGAAGCTTTCTTT.

The chain has TRBV19 and TRBJ2-2, with TRBD1 matching over 7 bases. CDR3 size: 14 residues. The germline V gene encodes CDR1 LNHDA and CDR2 SQIVND (reference sequence). V lost 7 bases to trimming and J lost 7 bases; unmatched junction nucleotides: 9. The CDR3 loop reads CASTMGQRGGELFF. Here the CDR3 DNA reads TGTGCCAGTACCATGGGACAGAGGGGCGGGGAGCTGTTTTTT.

The genes are TRBV12-3 or TRBV12-4 and TRBJ2-7; no firm D call. V gave up 6 bases and J gave up 6 bases, with 15 bases separating them. This CDR3 has 13 amino acids. The CDR3 loop is CASSQLQDGEQYF. The CDR3 DNA reads TGTGCCAGCAGCCAACTCCAAGATGGCGAGCAGTACTTC.

This clone has a handful of counts. The gene calls are TRBV29-1 and TRBJ2-2; D gene uncertain. Germline V gives CDR1 SQVTM, CDR2 ANQGSEA. V dropped 3 bases and J dropped 1 base, with 6 bases sitting between them. The CDR3 has 13 amino acids. The CDR3 region has the DNA TGCAGCGTTGACACAAAGAACACCGGGGAGCTGTTTTTT. Translation: CSVDTKNTGELFF.

The chain links TRBV6-6 to TRBJ1-5; TRBD1 might be the D (6 bases). The V and J ends lost 6 bases and 6 bases respectively, with 12 bases between them. The CDR3 consists of 13 residues. Germline V gene lookup returns CDR1 MNHNY and CDR2 SVGAGI (reference sequence). The CDR3 reads CASRTQGFQPQHF. The CDR3 coding sequence is TGTGCCAGCAGGACTCAGGGGTTTCAGCCCCAGCATTTT.

The chain uses TRBV5-1 and TRBJ2-7; D is ambiguous. Per germline, CDR1 SGHRS and CDR2 YFSETQ. V lost 0 bases to trimming and J lost 3 bases, with 7 bases between them. The CDR3 length is 13 residues. CDR3 protein: CASSLVENYEQYF. The CDR3 nucleotides read TGCGCCAGCAGCTTGGTCGAGAACTACGAGCAGTACTTC. Supplemented by reference TRBV5-1 and TRBJ2-7, the full variable domain reads KAGVTQTPRYLIKTRGQQVTLSCSPISGHRSVSWYQQTPGQGLQFLFEYFSETQRNKGNFPGRFSGRQFSNSRSEMNVSTLELGDSALYLCASSLVENYEQYFGPGTRLTVT.

This clone occurred a few times. This chain uses TRBV29-1 with TRBJ2-3; D may be TRBD2 (5 bases). Germline lookup yields CDR1 SQVTM and CDR2 ANQGSEA. This CDR3 spans 13 amino acids. The V end lost 4 bases, the J end lost 6 bases, and 14 bases lay between the germline ends. CDR3 in amino acids: CSVGSGSLDTQYF. CDR3 in DNA: TGCAGCGTTGGGAGCGGTTCCTTGGATACGCAGTATTTT.

The chain joins TRBV27 to TRBJ1-2; 8 bases line up with TRBD1. The germline gives CDR1 MNHEY, CDR2 SMNVEV (reference sequence). Losses at the gene ends were 4 bases for V and 2 bases for J; bases not matched to a gene: 3. The CDR3 runs to 14 residues. The CDR3 is CASSSGQGNYGYTF. Written as DNA, the CDR3 is TGTGCCAGCAGTTCAGGACAGGGCAACTATGGCTACACCTTC.